The 21 T cell receptor beta chains given below trace back to one sample, sequenced in a study of T cell clonality in common variable immunodeficiency (dated by TCRdb to between 2014 and 2017). What the study reported, not specific to this receptor: CVID TCRbeta sequences reportedly showed fewer deletions and N-nucleotide insertions and lacked highly modified clones with 13 or more V deletions.

No antigen has been identified for these receptors. The library was made by the immunoSEQ multiplex PCR assay. TCRdb mirrors the immuneACCESS table, restricted to in-frame sequences. Some clones are absent from its copies; in checked studies, under half trace to an unresolved V gene, and the reason for the others is unknown. The table records 14,000 or so clones for this sample, and not one of them appears only once. The ten largest clones capture 12% of the sample. What was sequenced was peripheral blood mononuclear cells. Receptors were obtained from a human donor with common variable immunodeficiency.

The sequenced part of the CDR3 DNA is TGTGCCAGCTCACCGGCCGGGGGGAACTACGAG. Translating gives CASSPAGGNYE. The full CDR3 protein reads CASSPAGGNYEQYF. V usage is TRBV18 and J usage is TRBJ2-7; 7 bases are shared with TRBD2. The read terminates 3 residues before the CDR3 end, so the remaining end is supplied by the germline J gene. V dropped 3 bases and J dropped 3; count of bases not matched to a gene: 5. Germline V gives CDR1 KGHSH, CDR2 LQKENI. The CDR3 has 14 amino acids.

This clone occurred many times. The CDR3 end is not reached by the read, which stops 3 residues before it; the germline J gene fills it in. The J gene is TRBJ2-3, the V gene TRBV7-9; 7 bases map to TRBD1. CDR3 size: 13 residues. Germline V lookup: CDR1 SEHNR, CDR2 FQNEAQ (reference sequence). Trimming took 4 bases from V and 8 from J; bases not matched to a gene: 6. CDR3 protein: CASSSTGQATQYF. The sequenced part of the CDR3 DNA is TGTGCCAGCAGCTCGACCGGACAGGCTACG.

This clone was counted between two and nine times. The CDR3 is cut off 3 residues early in the read; its end comes from the germline J gene. The rearrangement uses TRBV7-3 and TRBJ1-2; 7 positions agree with TRBD1. The germline V gene has CDR1 SGHTA and CDR2 FQGTGA. V gave up 4 bases and J gave up 1 base; unmatched junction bases: 9. The CDR3 totals 16 residues. This CDR3 is CASSSTGTAFNYGYTF. Incomplete CDR3 DNA: TGTGCCAGCAGCTCCACCGGGACAGCTTTTAACTATGGC.

This clone was counted only a few times. Read sequence stops 3 residues before the CDR3 end, and the germline J gene provides the missing end. The rearrangement links TRBV19 to TRBJ2-7; a possible D gene is TRBD1 (7 bases). Germline assignment: CDR1 LNHDA and CDR2 SQIVND (reference sequence). The CDR3 has 15 amino acids. The V gene lost 5 bases and the J gene lost 0 bases, with 14 bases spanning the gap. This CDR3 is CASSRPGDSSYEQYF. The sequenced CDR3 bases are TGTGCCAGTAGTCGGCCGGGGGACAGCTCCTACGAG.

Concerning this clone: Read coverage stops 3 residues before the CDR3 terminus; the germline J gene supplies the remainder. V usage is TRBV7-2 and J usage is TRBJ2-5; D might be TRBD1 (5 bases). Looked up from germline, CDR1 is SGHTA and CDR2 is FQGNSA. This CDR3 contains 15 residues. Trimming left V 1 base short and J 1 base short, with 10 bases between. Incomplete CDR3 DNA: TGTGCCAGCAGCTTAGGGGGCAGACCCCAAGAGACC. Translated, it gives CASSLGGRPQET. The full CDR3 reads CASSLGGRPQETQYF.

Note on this clone: Sequencing ends 3 residues short of the CDR3 end; the germline J gene provides the rest. This rearrangement joins TRBV6-2 or TRBV6-3 to TRBJ1-5; TRBD1 agrees at 9 bases. The CDR3 has 16 residues. Trimming at V came to 6 bases and at J to 3 bases, leaving 9 bases not matched to a gene. The germline V gene has CDR1 MNHEY and CDR2 SVGEGT. CDR3 DNA, as far as it was read: TGTGCCAGCAGCCGCCGGGACAGGGCTTTCAATCAGCCC. The encoded protein is CASSRRDRAFNQP. The complete CDR3 protein is CASSRRDRAFNQPQHF.

With respect to this clone: The read is 3 residues too short to cover the CDR3 end, so that end is filled in from the germline J gene. The gene calls are TRBV7-2 and TRBJ2-3, with no clear D. Trimming stripped 2 bases from V and 4 bases from J, with 10 bases between. Germline CDR1 SGHTA, CDR2 FQGNSA. This CDR3 has 14 residues. CDR3 sequence: CASSLRFGADTQYF. Incomplete CDR3 DNA: TGTGCCAGCAGCTTAAGGTTTGGTGCAGATACG.

As to this clone: The missing CDR3 end, 3 residues past where the read stops, is filled in from the germline J gene. The chain couples TRBV19 to TRBJ2-2; the D gene is possibly TRBD2 (5 bases). Germline V gene data show CDR1 as LNHDA and CDR2 as SQIVND (reference sequence). The CDR3 extends over 16 amino acids. Trimming took off 4 bases at V and 7 bases at J, with 19 bases between the two ends. CDR3 sequence: CASSTAYGELVGELFF. CDR3 bases read: TGTGCCAGTAGTACGGCGTACGGGGAGCTCGTCGGGGAG.

Worth noting for this clone: The CDR3 goes on 3 residues after the read ends, and that part is filled in from the germline J gene. The chain employs TRBV7-9 and TRBJ1-2; 9 bases match TRBD1. Germline CDR1 reads SEHNR; CDR2 reads FQNEAQ (reference sequence). Unmatched junction bases numbered 5, after V lost 3 bases and J lost 6 bases. This CDR3 comprises 14 residues. The CDR3 loop is CASSFLQGADGYTF. Incomplete CDR3 DNA: TGTGCCAGCAGCTTCTTACAGGGGGCAGATGGC.

The CDR3 DNA, read in part, is TGTGCCAGCAGCTTAGGTCGGGCAGATACG. It specifies CASSLGRADT. The whole CDR3 region reads CASSLGRADTQYF. The J gene is TRBJ2-3, the V gene TRBV7-6; D is unclear. The CDR3 extends 3 residues past the end of the read, so its final part is completed from the germline J gene. From germline, CDR1 is SGHVS and CDR2 FNYEAQ. Trimming took off 1 base at V and 4 bases at J, with 6 bases between the two ends. The CDR3 loop spans 13 amino acids.

This clone came up a few times. Sequencing ends 3 residues short of the CDR3 end; the germline J gene provides the rest. The chain employs TRBV7-2 and TRBJ1-3; perhaps TRBD1 as D (5 bases). The germline V gene encodes CDR1 SGHTA and CDR2 FQGNSA. CDR3 length: 15 amino acids. V gave up 2 bases and J gave up 2 bases, with 10 bases separating them. CDR3 DNA (partial): TGTGCCAGCAGCTTACTGGGGGGTGCTGGAAACACC. Translating it yields CASSLLGGAGNT. The entire CDR3 is CASSLLGGAGNTIYF.

Notes on this clone: The read ends 3 residues shy of where the CDR3 ends; the end is completed using the germline J gene. The chain uses TRBV5-4 and TRBJ2-1, with D possibly matching TRBD2 (5 bases). CDR3 size: 15 residues. Between the trimmed V and J ends, which lost 0 bases and 9 bases, there was a span of 16 bases. Germline V gives CDR1 SGHNT, CDR2 YYREEE (reference sequence). CDR3 DNA (partial): TGTGCCAGCAGCTTGGCCAGCGGAAGGTTGGGTGAG. Its protein is CASSLASGRLGE. The full CDR3 reads CASSLASGRLGEQFF.

As concerns this clone: The sequenced fragment ends 3 residues before the CDR3 boundary, so the rest is inferred from the germline J gene. This chain links TRBV2 with TRBJ1-5; maybe TRBD1 (6 bases). Germline V gene data show CDR1 as SNHLY and CDR2 as FYNNEI. The CDR3 length is 14 residues. Trimming removed 4 bases at V and 4 bases at J, with 11 bases between. Incomplete CDR3 DNA: TGTGCCAGCAGTGCCGGGACACCAAATCAGCCC. It encodes CASSAGTPNQP. The complete CDR3 protein is CASSAGTPNQPQHF.

This clone was found a few times. CDR3 DNA (partial): TGTGCCAGCAGTGAAGAACCGACAGGGGGCTATTCA. It translates to CASSEEPTGGYS. The CDR3 as a whole reads CASSEEPTGGYSAFF. The gene calls are TRBV6-1 and TRBJ1-1, with 10 bases identical to TRBD1. The CDR3 goes on 3 residues after the read ends, and that part is filled in from the germline J gene. Germline CDR1 and CDR2: MNHNS and SASEGT. There are 15 residues in the CDR3.

This clone was counted a few times. The read stops 3 residues short of the end of the CDR3; the missing end is completed from the germline J gene. V is TRBV5-1 and J is TRBJ2-7, with 10 nucleotides matching TRBD1. Losses at the gene ends were 2 bases for V and 4 bases for J; bases not matched to a gene: 9. The germline V gene has CDR1 SGHRS and CDR2 YFSETQ. The length of the CDR3 is 16 residues. CDR3 bases read: TGCGCCAGCAGCTTTACCTACCGGGACAGGGGTTACGAG. Its translation is CASSFTYRDRGYE. The whole CDR3 region reads CASSFTYRDRGYEQYF. The full variable domain, rest sourced from reference TRBV5-1 and TRBJ2-7, is KAGVTQTPRYLIKTRGQQVTLSCSPISGHRSVSWYQQTPGQGLQFLFEYFSETQRNKGNFPGRFSGRQFSNSRSEMNVSTLELGDSALYLCASSFTYRDRGYEQYFGPGTRLTVT.

By sample fraction, this clone is medium-sized. CDR3 in amino acids: CASSWGQGYEQYF. The covered CDR3 bases are TGTGCCAGCAGCTGGGGACAGGGCTACGAG. The rearrangement joins TRBV7-9 to TRBJ2-7, with 9 bases identical to TRBD1. The read comes to an end 3 residues before the CDR3 does, leaving the germline J gene to fill in the end. The J segment lost 3 bases and the V segment lost 4 bases, leaving 1 base of the junction unmatched. This CDR3 contains 13 residues. The germline V gene encodes CDR1 SEHNR and CDR2 FQNEAQ (reference sequence).

This clone appeared a few times. The CDR3 end lies 3 residues beyond the end of the read and is filled in from the germline J gene. This chain uses TRBV29-1 with TRBJ1-2; the match to TRBD1 covers 8 bases. This CDR3 is built from 14 residues. CDR1 and CDR2 from the germline V gene are SQVTM and ANQGSEA. V was pared by 0 bases and J by 6 bases, with 6 bases of the junction left unmatched. The sequenced CDR3 bases are TGCAGCGTTGAAGATCCCAAGGACAGGGATGGC. This codes for CSVEDPKDRDG. The whole CDR3 protein is CSVEDPKDRDGYTF. Complete variable domain (other parts from reference TRBV29-1 and TRBJ1-2): SAVISQKPSRDICQRGTSLTIQCQVDSQVTMMFWYRQQPGQSLTLIATANQGSEATYESGFVIDKFPISRPNLTFSTLTVSNMSPEDSSIYLCSVEDPKDRDGYTFGSGTRLTVV.

As concerns this clone: The read ends 3 residues early relative to the CDR3; the germline J gene fills the gap. This chain links TRBV18 with TRBJ1-2; no definite D call. CDR3 length: 14 amino acids. V lost 4 bases to trimming and J lost 2 bases, with 11 bases between them. From germline, CDR1 is KGHSH and CDR2 LQKENI. The sequenced part of the CDR3 DNA is TGTGCCAGCTCACACCTCGAAGCAAACTATGGC. It translates to CASSHLEANYG. The full CDR3 is CASSHLEANYGYTF.

This clone was counted between two and nine times. Partial CDR3 DNA: TGTGCCAGCGGTACTAGCGGGAGGGCTGAG. It yields the protein CASGTSGRAE. The entire CDR3 protein reads CASGTSGRAEQFF. The chain uses TRBV7-9 and TRBJ2-1, with TRBD2 matching over 13 bases. Read sequence stops 3 residues before the CDR3 end, and the germline J gene provides the missing end. Germline-derived CDR1 and CDR2 are SEHNR and FQNEAQ (reference sequence). The CDR3 spans 13 residues. V was pared by 8 bases and J by 9 bases, with 4 bases of the junction left unmatched.

This clone was detected a few times. The read terminates 3 residues before the CDR3 end, so the remaining end is supplied by the germline J gene. The chain has TRBV11-3 and TRBJ2-1, with D perhaps matching TRBD1 (5 bases). The CDR3 has 12 residues. The V and J ends lost 6 bases and 8 bases respectively, with 11 bases between them. Germline V gene sequence: CDR1 SGHNT, CDR2 YENEEA. The part of the CDR3 DNA that was read is TGTGCCAGCAGTAAAGACAGATATGAG. Encoded protein: CASSKDRYE. The entire CDR3 protein reads CASSKDRYEQFF.

This clone has a handful of counts. The read comes to an end 3 residues before the CDR3 does, leaving the germline J gene to fill in the end. The chain employs TRBV18 and TRBJ2-5; possible D gene TRBD2, 7 bases. Per the germline V gene, CDR1 is KGHSH and CDR2 is LQKENI. The CDR3 length is 13 residues. Trimming pared 3 bases from V and 5 bases from J, leaving 10 bases between. CDR3 region: CASSPAGAETQYF. Incomplete CDR3 DNA: TGTGCCAGCTCACCGGCGGGGGCGGAGACC. Supplemented by reference TRBV18 and TRBJ2-5, the full variable domain reads NAGVMQNPRHLVRRRGQEARLRCSPMKGHSHVYWYRQLPEEGLKFMVYLQKENIIDESGMPKERFSAEFPKEGPSILRIQQVVRGDSAAYFCASSPAGAETQYFGPGTRLLVL.